The 23 T cell receptor beta chains given below trace back to one sample, sequenced in a study of cytomegalovirus exposure and HLA in healthy donors. PCR was performed using 60 Vbeta and 13 Jbeta primers. Sequencing was performed with immunoSEQ multiplex PCR; in TCRdb, only in-frame clones are kept and a portion is missing. Of roughly 130,000 clones detected, about 8.5% appear once; the ten largest clones hold 4.5% to 6%. The sequenced sample was PBMCs. The receptors here all came from a man in his forties or fifties in good health and CMV-seronegative.

The table lists this clone with a few counts. The chain recombines TRBV4-1 with TRBJ1-2; D remains unclear. CDR1 is MGHRA, CDR2 YSYEKL, per germline. V was trimmed by 3 bases and J by 4 bases, leaving 15 bases between them. CDR3 length: 15 residues. CDR3 protein: CASSHGRPAGYGYTF. CDR3 nucleotide sequence: TGCGCCAGCAGCCATGGCAGACCCGCGGGCTATGGCTACACCTTC.

This clone was counted only a few times. This chain uses TRBV10-3 with TRBJ2-5; 7 nucleotides agree with TRBD2. The germline V gene encodes CDR1 ENHRY and CDR2 SYGVKD. The V segment lost 0 bases and the J segment 5 bases; nucleotides outside the gene matches: 6. This CDR3 contains 15 residues. CDR3 DNA: TGTGCCATCAGTGAGTCATCCCACGGGGGGGAGACCCAGTACTTC. It encodes CAISESSHGGETQYF.

V gene TRBV5-1 combines with J gene TRBJ2-2, with D hard to call. The CDR3 spans 13 residues. Germline CDR1 SGHRS, CDR2 YFSETQ. Trimming shortened V by 5 bases and J by 0 bases, and 5 bases separated the two germline ends. The CDR3 here is CASSRSNTGELFF. Written as DNA, the CDR3 is TGCGCCAGCAGTCGGTCGAACACCGGGGAGCTGTTTTTT.

CDR3 nucleotide sequence: TGTGCCAGCAGCTCGGAGGCTAACTATGGCTACACCTTC. The encoded protein is CASSSEANYGYTF. This chain joins TRBV5-6 and TRBJ1-2; D is uncertain. CDR1 SGHDT and CDR2 YYEEEE come from the germline V gene. The V and J ends lost 3 bases and 0 bases respectively, with 6 bases between them. The CDR3 spans 13 residues.

V gene TRBV5-1 combines with J gene TRBJ2-3; 7 positions agree with TRBD2. This CDR3 spans 16 amino acids. Germline lookup yields CDR1 SGHRS and CDR2 YFSETQ. J gave up 4 bases and V 4 bases, and 12 bases lay outside the gene matches. CDR3 DNA: TGCGCCAGCAGCGAAAAACTAGCGCGTCGCGCAGATACGCAGTATTTT. Translated, it gives CASSEKLARRADTQYF.

This clone was counted a few times. The chain uses TRBV9 and TRBJ2-3; perhaps TRBD1 as D (6 bases). The CDR3 length is 14 residues. Germline lookup yields CDR1 SGDLS and CDR2 YYNGEE. Trimming pared 1 base from V and 3 bases from J, leaving 9 bases between. In DNA form, the CDR3 reads TGTGCCAGCAGCGTACAAACAGGGACAGATACGCAGTATTTT. Protein product: CASSVQTGTDTQYF.

V and J are TRBV29-1 and TRBJ2-5; no reliable D call. The CDR3 is 14 amino acids. Trimming shortened V by 1 base and J by 5 bases, and 14 bases separated the two germline ends. CDR1 and CDR2 from the germline V gene are SQVTM and ANQGSEA. The CDR3 nucleotides are TGCAGCGTTGAAGGGAGCCAGCCCCCCGAGACCCAGTACTTC. This gives the protein CSVEGSQPPETQYF.

This clone was seen a few times. The chain joins TRBV19 to TRBJ2-1; perhaps TRBD2 as D (6 bases). V was cut by 5 bases and J by 5 bases, with 16 bases left in between. Germline CDR1 reads LNHDA; CDR2 reads SQIVND (reference sequence). There are 15 residues in the CDR3. The CDR3 DNA reads TGTGCCAGTAGTCCGATATGGGGACTTGACAATGAGCAGTTCTTC. Protein sequence: CASSPIWGLDNEQFF.

This clone was observed a few times. J is TRBJ2-7 and V is TRBV5-1; TRBD1 matches 7 bases. Germline values: CDR1 SGHRS, CDR2 YFSETQ. V shed 4 bases, J shed 4 bases, and the junction held 8 bases outside the gene matches. The CDR3 totals 14 residues. The CDR3 coding sequence is TGCGCCAGCAGCCCAGGGACAGAGAGTTACGAGCAGTACTTC. Translating it yields CASSPGTESYEQYF.

This clone was counted only a few times. The chain is built from TRBV21-1 and TRBJ1-2; the table's D gene call, TRBD1, was not cross checked with the DNA. TRBV21-1 is a pseudogene. The CDR3 is 15 amino acids. The CDR3 DNA is TGTGCCAGCAGCAAAGTATCCCCAGCTAACTATGGCTACACCTTC. Residues: CASSKVSPANYGYTF.

The V call is TRBV9, the J call TRBJ2-3, with 14 bases fitting TRBD2. The CDR3 length is 16 residues. With V trimmed by 3 bases and J by 4 bases, 4 bases remained unmatched. Germline V gene data show CDR1 as SGDLS and CDR2 as YYNGEE. In nucleotides, the CDR3 is TGTGCCAGCAGCGGGACTAGCGGGGGGATCGCAGATACGCAGTATTTT. Translation gives CASSGTSGGIADTQYF.

This rearrangement joins TRBV7-9 to TRBJ1-2; D gene uncertain. Germline CDR1 reads SEHNR; CDR2 reads FQNEAQ (reference sequence). The CDR3 is 12 residues long. Between the trimmed V and J ends, which lost 1 base and 4 bases, there was a span of 4 bases. The DNA of the CDR3 is TGTGCCAGCAGCTTAGACGGCTATGGCTACACCTTC. It specifies CASSLDGYGYTF.

A few counts support this clone. Other DNA sequences in the sample encode the same CDR3. The chain links TRBV30 to TRBJ2-1; 12 bases line up with TRBD1. Unmatched junction bases numbered 4, after V lost 3 bases and J lost 7 bases. Germline CDR1 GTSNPN, CDR2 SVGIG (reference sequence). This CDR3 is built from 14 residues. This chain's CDR3 is CAWSPGQGANEQFF. The CDR3 DNA follows: TGTGCCTGGAGCCCGGGACAGGGGGCGAATGAGCAGTTCTTC.

The chain links TRBV7-2 to TRBJ2-5; weak D call: TRBD2 (5 bases). Germline CDR1 reads SGHTA; CDR2 reads FQGNSA. The ends were cut back, 5 bases at V and 5 bases at J, with 18 bases in the middle. CDR3 length equals 15 residues. The CDR3 DNA reads TGTGCCAGCAGCCCGGAATTAGGGAGCCAGGAGACCCAGTACTTC. This gives the protein CASSPELGSQETQYF.

This clone was seen more than once but under ten times. The J gene is TRBJ2-5, the V gene TRBV4-1; 9 bases line up with TRBD1. V was clipped by 7 bases and J by 1 base; unmatched bases: 7. Germline V gene lookup returns CDR1 MGHRA and CDR2 YSYEKL. This CDR3 has 15 amino acids. The CDR3 DNA reads as TGCGCCAGCACCCGAGGACAGGGGCGCCAAGAGACCCAGTACTTC. Amino acids: CASTRGQGRQETQYF.

This clone showed up just a few times. The chain is built from TRBV5-6 and TRBJ2-5; 8 bases align to TRBD2. Trimming removed 3 bases from V and 5 bases from J; junction bases left unmatched: 9. This CDR3 comprises 15 residues. Germline assignment: CDR1 SGHDT and CDR2 YYEEEE. CDR3 sequence reads: CASSYSGGAWETQYF. As DNA, the CDR3 is TGTGCCAGCAGCTATTCCGGGGGGGCCTGGGAGACCCAGTACTTC. The full variable domain, with the rest looked up from reference TRBV5-6 and TRBJ2-5, is DAGVTQSPTHLIKTRGQQVTLRCSPKSGHDTVSWYQQALGQGPQFIFQYYEEEERQRGNFPDRFSGHQFPNYSSELNVNALLLGDSALYLCASSYSGGAWETQYFGPGTRLLVL.

The chain uses TRBV2 and TRBJ1-4, with a weak D call TRBD1 (6 bases). With 3 bases removed from V and 8 bases from J, the gap between germline ends came to 16 bases. Looked up from germline, CDR1 is SNHLY and CDR2 is FYNNEI. CDR3 size: 15 residues. The CDR3 DNA sequence: TGTGCCAGCAGTGACGCGACAGGCGGGGGGGAAAAACTGTTTTTT. Translated: CASSDATGGGEKLFF.

There are a few counts of this clone. In the same sample, other DNA sequences code for this CDR3. V is TRBV5-4 and J is TRBJ1-2; 7 bases map to TRBD1. Looked up from germline, CDR1 is SGHNT and CDR2 is YYREEE (reference sequence). Germline trimming cut 4 bases from V and 5 bases from J; bases unmatched to any gene: 2. The CDR3 is 12 residues long. In DNA, the CDR3 is TGTGCCAGCAGCCCGACAGGGTATGGCTACACCTTC. Its protein product is CASSPTGYGYTF.

The V and J genes are TRBV4-1 and TRBJ2-1, with 9 bases aligning to TRBD2. The CDR3 totals 16 residues. Germline lookup yields CDR1 MGHRA and CDR2 YSYEKL. J lost 5 bases, V lost 5 bases, and 10 bases had no gene match. CDR3 DNA: TGCGCCAGCAGCAGCCATAGCGGGGGTGTCAACAATGAGCAGTTCTTC. It is translated as CASSSHSGGVNNEQFF.

The chain recombines TRBV4-1 with TRBJ1-3; D is unclear. The CDR3 covers 14 residues. V was trimmed by 0 bases and J by 4 bases, leaving 7 bases between them. Per the germline V gene, CDR1 is MGHRA and CDR2 is YSYEKL. The CDR3 nucleotides read TGCGCCAGCAGCCAAGACGGTCTGGGAAACACCATATATTTT. Residues: CASSQDGLGNTIYF.

The V call is TRBV4-1, the J call TRBJ1-5; D not certain. This CDR3 has 16 amino acids. From germline, CDR1 is MGHRA and CDR2 YSYEKL. V lost 0 bases and J 7 bases, leaving 16 bases between the germline ends. The CDR3 region has the DNA TGCGCCAGCAGCCAAGATGTGGGCAGCCCCGTCCAGCCCCAGCATTTT. Translated: CASSQDVGSPVQPQHF.

In this sample, this clone turned up a few times. The V gene is TRBV9, the J gene TRBJ2-5; 8 bases align to TRBD2. The CDR3 covers 14 residues. Trimming at V came to 2 bases and at J to 4 bases, leaving 4 bases not matched to a gene. CDR1 and CDR2 from the germline V gene are SGDLS and YYNGEE. The CDR3 sequence: CASSVGGAGETQYF. In DNA form, the CDR3 reads TGTGCCAGCAGCGTCGGGGGGGCGGGAGAGACCCAGTACTTC.

The chain uses TRBV4-1 and TRBJ2-7; 15 nucleotides match TRBD2. V dropped 5 bases and J dropped 7; count of bases not matched to a gene: 9. The CDR3 has 16 residues. Germline CDR1 is MGHRA and CDR2 is YSYEKL. CDR3 bases: TGCGCCAGCAGCTCCCTCCCAGGACTAGCGGGGGGGGAGCAGTACTTC. This codes for CASSSLPGLAGGEQYF.